The clone carrying this T cell receptor (beta chain) was observed once. Other DNA sequences in the same sample also yield this CDR3. This record belongs to a study of blood T cell repertoires in COVID-19. Produced via immunoSEQ multiplex PCR; TCRdb's table is partial and in-frame only. The table lists over 250,000 clones, less than 85% of them singletons. The germline V gene encodes CDR1 SGHRS and CDR2 YFSETQ. This CDR3 has 14 amino acids. Trimming took 0 bases from V and 2 from J, leaving 9 bases between them. This clonotype originated in a human donor with COVID-19, enrolled during active disease. The donor label of this sample is uncertain. The chain joins TRBV5-1 to TRBJ2-7, with D perhaps matching TRBD1 (5 bases). Specimen: peripheral blood. In DNA, the CDR3 is TGCGCCAGCAGCTTGGGTCAGGGTCCCTACGAGCAGTACTTC. Translating gives CASSLGQGPYEQYF.